Listed here are 21 T cell receptor beta chains from one sample, sequenced in a study of T cell responses to AZD1222 COVID-19 vaccine. Only in-frame clones appear in the TCRdb table, and some are missing; sequencing was by immunoSEQ multiplex PCR. The sample lists some 170,000 clones, roughly 92% occurring once. Source: peripheral blood, taken 28 days after the second AZD1222 dose. Every receptor here comes from an adult who received the AZD1222 COVID-19 vaccine.

The chain recombines TRBV2 with TRBJ1-2; D is unresolved. The CDR3 runs to 11 residues. Germline loops: CDR1 SNHLY, CDR2 FYNNEI. V was pared by 8 bases and J by 3 bases, with 7 bases between. The CDR3 DNA is TGTGCCAGCGTGAGGGACTATGGCTACACCTTC. Its protein product is CASVRDYGYTF.

V is TRBV18 and J is TRBJ2-5; D is perhaps TRBD1 (5 bases). CDR1 and CDR2 from the germline V gene are KGHSH and LQKENI. V gave up 6 bases and J gave up 2 bases, with 13 bases separating them. The CDR3 runs 14 residues. CDR3: CASSTGIGQETQYF. DNA for the CDR3: TGTGCCAGCTCTACAGGAATAGGGCAAGAGACCCAGTACTTC.

The V gene is TRBV19, the J gene TRBJ2-1, with 15 bases lining up with TRBD2. The germline V gene encodes CDR1 LNHDA and CDR2 SQIVND (reference sequence). This CDR3 contains 17 residues. The V and J ends lost 5 bases and 6 bases, in that order; junction bases with no gene match: 8. The CDR3 loop is CASSLAGLAGGLNEQFF. CDR3 DNA: TGTGCCAGTAGTCTCGCCGGACTAGCGGGAGGGCTCAATGAGCAGTTCTTC.

CDR3 nucleotide sequence: TGTGCCAGCAGTTTCTGGGGGCGAATAGACACCGGGGAGCTGTTTTTT. Translating gives CASSFWGRIDTGELFF. This chain joins TRBV28 and TRBJ2-2, with D possibly being TRBD1 (6 bases). Germline lookup yields CDR1 MDHEN and CDR2 SYDVKM. V lost 3 bases, J lost 3 bases, and 14 bases lay in between. The CDR3 spans 16 residues.

This rearrangement joins TRBV30 to TRBJ2-7; a possible D gene is TRBD2 (5 bases). The CDR3 has 14 amino acids. Trimming removed 0 bases at V and 4 bases at J, with 13 bases between. CDR1 and CDR2 from the germline V gene are GTSNPN and SVGIG (reference sequence). CDR3 nucleotide sequence: TGTGCCTGGAGTGTGGCGGGTGGCCTTTACGAGCAGTACTTC. Amino acids: CAWSVAGGLYEQYF.

The CDR3 sequence is CASSYSLAFEQYF. The CDR3 DNA sequence: TGTGCCAGCAGTTACTCGTTAGCTTTCGAGCAGTACTTC. The chain joins TRBV6-5 to TRBJ2-7; D remains unclear. The germline CDR1 and CDR2 sequences are MNHEY and SVGAGI. With 0 bases removed from V and 6 bases from J, the gap between germline ends came to 9 bases. The CDR3 contains 13 residues.

CDR3 DNA sequence: TGTGCCAGCAGCTTGCAGGGAGACTCTGGAAACACCATATATTTT. This codes for CASSLQGDSGNTIYF. The chain joins TRBV5-4 to TRBJ1-3; D may be TRBD1 (5 bases). Germline V CDR1 and CDR2: SGHNT, YYREEE (reference sequence). V was shortened by 1 base and J by 0 bases, with 8 bases between the two germline ends. The CDR3 sequence is 15 residues long.

This chain joins TRBV5-1 and TRBJ1-2; no reliable D call. Per the germline V gene, CDR1 is SGHRS and CDR2 is YFSETQ. V lost 5 bases to trimming and J lost 3 bases, with 17 bases between them. The CDR3 is made up of 15 amino acids. The CDR3 DNA follows: TGCGCCAGCAGGGAAGAAGGCTTCGGGGACTATGGCTACACCTTC. This translates into CASREEGFGDYGYTF.

The genes are TRBV13 and TRBJ1-2, with 7 bases that match TRBD1. V shed 5 bases and J 4 bases; nucleotides not matched to a gene: 7. This CDR3 has 14 amino acids. Germline loops: CDR1 PRHDT, CDR2 FYEKMQ (reference sequence). The DNA of the CDR3 is TGTGCCAGCAGCCCCCTGGGACAGCCCTATGGCTACACCTTC. It is translated as CASSPLGQPYGYTF.

The chain carries TRBV5-4 and TRBJ1-5, with D possibly being TRBD1 (5 bases). This CDR3 is built from 13 residues. Trimming took off 7 bases at V and 6 bases at J, with 14 bases between the two ends. Germline CDR1 SGHNT, CDR2 YYREEE (reference sequence). The CDR3: CASGVQEGQPQHF. The DNA of the CDR3 is TGTGCCAGCGGGGTACAGGAAGGTCAGCCCCAGCATTTT.

This chain connects TRBV6-5 to TRBJ2-1, with D tentatively TRBD2 (5 bases). Germline assignment: CDR1 MNHEY and CDR2 SVGAGI. V was clipped by 9 bases and J by 9 bases, with 12 bases between them. The CDR3 runs to 11 residues. DNA of the CDR3: TGTGCCAGGCGTAGCGACGGTGAGCAGTTCTTC. Its translation is CARRSDGEQFF.

The chain employs TRBV7-2 and TRBJ1-1; weak D call: TRBD1 (6 bases). V was clipped by 7 bases and J by 0 bases, with 12 bases between them. CDR1 is SGHTA and CDR2 is FQGNSA in the germline V gene. The CDR3 spans 14 residues. CDR3 nucleotides: TGTGCCAGCACCTTGCAGGGGATGAACACTGAAGCTTTCTTT. Translation: CASTLQGMNTEAFF.

In this sample, this clone turned up once. This chain links TRBV18 with TRBJ1-5, with TRBD1 matching over 8 bases. Germline CDR1 reads KGHSH; CDR2 reads LQKENI. The CDR3 runs 15 residues. V dropped 5 bases and J dropped 7; count of bases not matched to a gene: 10. The chain's CDR3 is CASSLQGESGQPQHF. In DNA form, the CDR3 reads TGTGCCAGCTCATTACAGGGGGAAAGTGGACAGCCCCAGCATTTT.

V gene TRBV7-9 combines with J gene TRBJ2-1, with 7 bases aligning to TRBD2. Germline V gene sequence: CDR1 SEHNR, CDR2 FQNEAQ (reference sequence). The CDR3 covers 14 residues. V dropped 5 bases and J dropped 2; count of bases not matched to a gene: 3. DNA of the CDR3: TGTGCCAGCAGCCCGAGCGGGACCTACAATGAGCAGTTCTTC. Protein: CASSPSGTYNEQFF.

The chain couples TRBV18 to TRBJ1-2; D is unclear. V was trimmed by 3 bases and J by 2 bases, leaving 13 bases between them. The CDR3 is made up of 15 amino acids. The germline CDR1 and CDR2 sequences are KGHSH and LQKENI. This CDR3 is CASSPSGDGNYGYTF. As DNA, the CDR3 is TGTGCCAGCTCACCCTCGGGAGATGGGAACTATGGCTACACCTTC.

V and J are TRBV19 and TRBJ2-7; unclear D gene. V was shortened by 1 base and J by 4 bases, with 11 bases between the two germline ends. The CDR3 is made up of 14 amino acids. Germline-derived CDR1 and CDR2 are LNHDA and SQIVND (reference sequence). CDR3 loop: CASSIALGTYEQYF. The CDR3 nucleotides read TGTGCCAGTAGTATAGCTTTAGGTACTTACGAGCAGTACTTC. Based on the CDR3 plus reference TRBV19 and TRBJ2-7, the full variable domain is DGGITQSPKYLFRKEGQNVTLSCEQNLNHDAMYWYRQDPGQGLRLIYYSQIVNDFQKGDIAEGYSVSREKKESFPLTVTSAQKNPTAFYLCASSIALGTYEQYFGPGTRLTVT.

The CDR3 DNA reads TGTGCCAGCTCACCACCGGGACAGGGAAACTATGGCTACACCTTC. Protein: CASSPPGQGNYGYTF. The chain recombines TRBV18 with TRBJ1-2; 9 bases line up with TRBD1. Looked up from germline, CDR1 is KGHSH and CDR2 is LQKENI. V gave up 0 bases and J gave up 2 bases; unmatched junction bases: 1. The CDR3 loop spans 15 amino acids.

This chain joins TRBV6-5 and TRBJ1-5; TRBD1 is a possible D gene (5 bases). Germline lookup yields CDR1 MNHEY and CDR2 SVGAGI. The CDR3 is made up of 14 amino acids. Trimming left V 6 bases short and J 3 bases short, with 12 bases between. Written as DNA, the CDR3 is TGTGCCAGCAGCTATCTAGGGGACAATCAGCCCCAGCATTTT. The encoded protein is CASSYLGDNQPQHF.

The chain links TRBV15 to TRBJ2-1, with 8 bases fitting TRBD1. V lost 9 bases and J lost 6; bases outside the gene matches: 4. CDR3 length: 12 residues. Germline assignment: CDR1 LNHNV and CDR2 YYDKDF (reference sequence). CDR3 residues: CATGQALNEQFF. The CDR3 region has the DNA TGTGCCACGGGACAGGCCCTCAATGAGCAGTTCTTC.

This clone was recorded a few times. This chain uses TRBV6-6 with TRBJ2-7, with TRBD2 identical over 10 bases. CDR1 is MNHNY and CDR2 is SVGAGI in the germline V gene (reference sequence). This CDR3 has 16 amino acids. Trimming removed 4 bases from V and 0 bases from J; junction bases left unmatched: 6. The CDR3 DNA is TGTGCCAGCAGTTGGGGCACTAGCGGGATCTCCTACGAGCAGTACTTC. Translating gives CASSWGTSGISYEQYF.

The V and J genes are TRBV4-1 and TRBJ2-7; D remains ambiguous. CDR3 length: 14 residues. CDR1 is MGHRA, CDR2 YSYEKL, per germline. V lost 2 bases, J lost 4 bases, and 12 bases lay in between. The CDR3 protein is CASSQRHGVYEQYF. For the CDR3, the DNA is TGCGCCAGCAGCCAAAGACACGGAGTTTACGAGCAGTACTTC.